This T cell receptor (beta chain) was captured by sequencing in a study of neurological immune-mediated disorders. Study as a whole: Among around 34 multiple sclerosis patients, around 31 were relapsing-remitting and 3 were secondary progressive. Findings and limits, study-wide: HTLV-1-associated myelopathy showed the most TCR clonal expansion; multiple sclerosis the least, below healthy controls. One cluster of related CDR3 sequences contained, by phylogenetic grouping, the repertoires of 18 of 34 multiple sclerosis patients and formed a possible signature.

J gave up 1 base and V 1 base, and 6 bases lay outside the gene matches. This CDR3 comprises 17 residues. Germline CDR1 SGHVS, CDR2 FQNEAQ. TCRdb itself ran the 5' RACE reads through MiXCR, one entry per CDR3 protein. The repertoire includes 50,000 or so distinct CDR3 sequences, about 3.2% of them detected once, and approximately 7% sits in the top ten. Many counts were recorded for this clonotype. The antigen is unknown. The chain couples TRBV7-8 to TRBJ2-5; 10 bases align to TRBD2. This sequence was found in a woman between 55 and 75 years old with multiple sclerosis. Sequencing used PBMCs. The DNA of the CDR3 is TGTGCCAGCAGCTTAGTCTTTACTAGCGGGGTCCAAGAGACCCAGTACTTC. Encoded protein: CASSLVFTSGVQETQYF. Variable domain in full (rest from reference TRBV7-8 and TRBJ2-5): GAGVSQSPRYKVAKRGQDVALRCDPISGHVSLFWYQQALGQGPEFLTYFQNEAQLDKSGLPSDRFFAERPEGSVSTLKIQRTQQEDSAVYLCASSLVFTSGVQETQYFGPGTRLLVL.